These T cell receptor beta chains were read from a single sample in a study of T cell responses to AZD1222 COVID-19 vaccine. The data were produced by immunoSEQ multiplex PCR, yet TCRdb's version contains in-frame clones alone and is incomplete. The data hold approximately 150,000 clones, with approximately 87% observed a single time. Sample: peripheral blood, taken 28 days after the second AZD1222 dose. These receptors all come from an adult who received the AZD1222 COVID-19 vaccine. The conserved cysteine and the conserved F or W are not part of the CDR3 here. Expanded clones are given a class, and other clones once, few, many or no size at all.

clone_size,j_call,v_call,cdr3_aa
.,TRBJ1-5,TRBV9,ASSASGGQPQH
.,TRBJ2-7,TRBV7-2,ASSDKGGSYEQY
.,TRBJ1-2,TRBV14,ASSQVRVGGYT
few,TRBJ2-1,TRBV7-8,ASSLNGNEQF
.,TRBJ1-2,TRBV2,ASTQLRTGGDGYT
.,TRBJ1-1,TRBV28,ASSRNKNTEAF
once,TRBJ1-1,TRBV3-1/TRBV3-2,ASSQPGRSPMNTEAF
.,TRBJ2-3,TRBV11-2,ASSLELAGSYTQY
.,TRBJ2-7,TRBV4-1,ASSQVAGQGVYEQY
.,TRBJ1-6,TRBV27,ASSLREYNSPLH
.,TRBJ2-1,TRBV11-1,ASLGKEVNEQF
.,TRBJ1-6,TRBV27,ASRGHGAYNSPLH
.,TRBJ2-3,TRBV27,ASSYTGGRDTQY
.,TRBJ1-2,TRBV14,ASSRSGVNYGYT
.,TRBJ2-1,TRBV6-5,ASSATSGGYNEQF
.,TRBJ1-2,TRBV12-3/TRBV12-4,ASSLEGHGYT